These T cell receptor beta chains were read from a single sample in a study of T cells in Graves' hyperthyroidism and ophthalmopathy. Via MiXCR, TCRdb re-called the multiplex PCR reads, giving one row per CDR3 protein. The sample holds about 840,000 distinct CDR3 sequences, over 35% seen once. The sample consisted of blood. The receptors stem from a man aged 18 to 29 with Graves' hyperthyroidism. CDR3s include the opening cysteine and the closing phenylalanine or tryptophan. D genes are given only for firm matches. The size entry is marked missing in some rows and otherwise reads once, few, many or a size class.

d_gene: -
abundance: many
v_gene: TRBV2
j_gene: TRBJ1-2
CDR3aa: CASSRGREYGYTF
CDR3nt: TGTGCCAGCAGTCGAGGGAGGGAGTATGGCTACACCTTC

d_gene: -
abundance: -
v_gene: TRBV5-1
j_gene: TRBJ1-1
CDR3aa: CASTLRGAGNTEAFF
CDR3nt: TGCGCCAGCACCCTGAGGGGGGCAGGGAACACTGAAGCTTTCTTT

d_gene: -
abundance: few
v_gene: TRBV6-5
j_gene: TRBJ2-7
CDR3aa: CASSQGLLSYEQYF
CDR3nt: TGTGCCAGCAGTCAAGGACTACTCTCCTACGAGCAGTACTTC

d_gene: -
abundance: many
v_gene: TRBV20-1
j_gene: TRBJ2-7
CDR3aa: CSARVRDHEQYF
CDR3nt: TGCAGTGCTAGAGTCAGGGACCACGAGCAGTACTTC

d_gene: -
abundance: many
v_gene: TRBV2
j_gene: TRBJ2-7
CDR3aa: CASQGAEQYF
CDR3nt: TGTGCCAGCCAAGGGGCCGAGCAGTACTTC

d_gene: -
abundance: -
v_gene: TRBV7-2
j_gene: TRBJ1-1
CDR3aa: CASSLVGDLDTEAFF
CDR3nt: TGTGCCAGCAGCTTAGTAGGGGATTTGGACACTGAAGCTTTCTTT

d_gene: -
abundance: -
v_gene: TRBV25-1
j_gene: TRBJ1-1
CDR3aa: CASSARLAGEGTEAFF
CDR3nt: TGTGCCAGCAGTGCTAGACTGGCAGGGGAGGGCACTGAAGCTTTCTTT

d_gene: -
abundance: -
v_gene: TRBV7-8
j_gene: TRBJ2-5
CDR3aa: CVSSPRSWTTKETQYF
CDR3nt: TGTGTCAGCAGCCCCCGTAGTTGGACTACAAAAGAGACCCAGTACTTC

d_gene: TRBD1
abundance: -
v_gene: TRBV29-1
j_gene: TRBJ1-2
CDR3aa: CSVNPGTGPYGYTF
CDR3nt: TGCAGCGTGAACCCCGGGACAGGCCCCTATGGCTACACCTTC

d_gene: -
abundance: -
v_gene: TRBV9
j_gene: TRBJ1-2
CDR3aa: CASSGSGYGYTF
CDR3nt: TGTGCCAGCAGCGGATCCGGCTATGGCTACACCTTC

d_gene: -
abundance: few
v_gene: TRBV7-2
j_gene: TRBJ2-7
CDR3aa: CASSQGPPGFLYEQYF
CDR3nt: TGTGCCAGCAGCCAAGGACCGCCGGGGTTTCTCTACGAGCAGTACTTC

d_gene: -
abundance: few
v_gene: TRBV11-3
j_gene: TRBJ1-6
CDR3aa: CASCFQEGNSPLHF
CDR3nt: TGTGCCAGTTGTTTTCAGGAGGGGAATTCACCCCTCCACTTT

d_gene: TRBD1
abundance: -
v_gene: TRBV4-1
j_gene: TRBJ1-1
CDR3aa: CASYRGGAFF
CDR3nt: TGCGCCAGCTACAGGGGAGGGGCTTTCTTT

d_gene: -
abundance: -
v_gene: TRBV27
j_gene: TRBJ2-7
CDR3aa: CASSLRGDSFYEQYF
CDR3nt: TGTGCCAGCAGTTTGAGGGGGGACAGCTTCTACGAGCAGTACTTC

d_gene: TRBD1
abundance: -
v_gene: TRBV10-3
j_gene: TRBJ1-1
CDR3aa: CATGTGTFWGTDTEAFF
CDR3nt: TGTGCCACCGGGACAGGGACCTTTTGGGGCACAGACACTGAAGCTTTCTTT

d_gene: TRBD2
abundance: -
v_gene: TRBV9
j_gene: TRBJ2-2
CDR3aa: CASSVSGADTGELFF
CDR3nt: TGTGCCAGCAGCGTAAGCGGGGCGGACACCGGGGAGCTGTTTTTT

d_gene: -
abundance: -
v_gene: TRBV10-3
j_gene: TRBJ2-2
CDR3aa: CAISDGGFAGELFF
CDR3nt: TGTGCCATCAGTGATGGGGGGTTTGCCGGGGAGCTGTTTTTT

d_gene: TRBD1
abundance: few
v_gene: TRBV9
j_gene: TRBJ2-5
CDR3aa: CASSAQGAFQETQYF
CDR3nt: TGTGCCAGCAGCGCCCAGGGGGCCTTCCAAGAGACCCAGTACTTC

d_gene: -
abundance: -
v_gene: TRBV14
j_gene: TRBJ1-3
CDR3aa: CASSQDSGSDTIYF
CDR3nt: TGTGCCAGCAGCCAAGATTCAGGGTCGGACACCATATATTTT

d_gene: TRBD1
abundance: few
v_gene: TRBV7-3
j_gene: TRBJ2-5
CDR3aa: CASSLGTGGEQETQYF
CDR3nt: TGTGCCAGCAGCTTGGGCACAGGGGGAGAACAAGAGACCCAGTACTTC

d_gene: -
abundance: -
v_gene: TRBV13
j_gene: TRBJ1-4
CDR3aa: CASSFSGGGDEKLFF
CDR3nt: TGTGCCAGCAGCTTCTCCGGGGGTGGTGATGAAAAACTGTTTTTT

d_gene: -
abundance: once
v_gene: TRBV29-1
j_gene: TRBJ1-4
CDR3aa: CSAVPGPEKLFF
CDR3nt: TGCAGCGCCGTCCCGGGGCCTGAAAAACTGTTTTTT

d_gene: -
abundance: -
v_gene: TRBV5-1
j_gene: TRBJ2-7
CDR3aa: CASRYAGTPAYEQYF
CDR3nt: TGCGCCAGCAGGTACGCCGGGACTCCAGCCTACGAGCAGTACTTC

d_gene: TRBD2
abundance: few
v_gene: TRBV19
j_gene: TRBJ2-3
CDR3aa: CASSPASGTSTDTQYF
CDR3nt: TGTGCCAGTAGTCCAGCTAGCGGTACTAGCACAGATACGCAGTATTTT

d_gene: -
abundance: -
v_gene: TRBV7-9
j_gene: TRBJ2-5
CDR3aa: CASSSAWGGETQYF
CDR3nt: TGTGCCAGCAGTTCAGCCTGGGGCGGGGAGACCCAGTACTTC

d_gene: TRBD2
abundance: -
v_gene: TRBV7-8
j_gene: TRBJ2-5
CDR3aa: CASSPGTSGGPPRETQYF
CDR3nt: TGTGCCAGCAGCCCCGGTACTAGCGGGGGGCCTCCGAGAGAGACCCAGTACTTC

d_gene: TRBD1
abundance: many
v_gene: TRBV7-9
j_gene: TRBJ2-7
CDR3aa: CASSEADRGYEQYF
CDR3nt: TGTGCCAGCAGCGAGGCGGACAGGGGTTACGAGCAGTACTTC

d_gene: TRBD1
abundance: once
v_gene: TRBV24-1
j_gene: TRBJ2-7
CDR3aa: CASSPTGQGGSYEQYF
CDR3nt: TGTGCCAGCAGTCCGACGGGACAGGGAGGATCCTACGAGCAGTACTTC

d_gene: TRBD2
abundance: -
v_gene: TRBV7-6
j_gene: TRBJ2-2
CDR3aa: CASSGHPGQAGASNTGELFF
CDR3nt: TGTGCCAGCAGCGGCCATCCGGGGCAAGCGGGGGCCTCGAACACCGGGGAGCTGTTTTTT

d_gene: -
abundance: few
v_gene: TRBV20-1
j_gene: TRBJ2-7
CDR3aa: CSAIPGLPPYEQYF
CDR3nt: TGCAGTGCTATTCCGGGACTCCCACCCTACGAGCAGTACTTC

d_gene: TRBD1
abundance: few
v_gene: TRBV20-1
j_gene: TRBJ1-1
CDR3aa: CSARSDRGGTEAFF
CDR3nt: TGCAGTGCTAGATCGGACAGGGGAGGGACTGAAGCTTTCTTT

d_gene: -
abundance: -
v_gene: TRBV10-3
j_gene: TRBJ2-2
CDR3aa: CAISVGTLNTGELFF
CDR3nt: TGTGCCATCAGTGTTGGCACATTAAACACCGGGGAGCTGTTTTTT

d_gene: -
abundance: -
v_gene: TRBV15
j_gene: TRBJ1-5
CDR3aa: CATSRDGGQALRGEHF
CDR3nt: TGTGCCACCAGCAGAGATGGGGGCCAAGCCTTGAGGGGCGAGCATTTT

d_gene: -
abundance: -
v_gene: TRBV7-9
j_gene: TRBJ1-3
CDR3aa: CASRGGWDTGDSGNTIYF
CDR3nt: TGTGCCAGCAGGGGGGGCTGGGACACCGGGGACTCTGGAAACACCATATATTTT

d_gene: -
abundance: -
v_gene: TRBV24-1
j_gene: TRBJ1-2
CDR3aa: CASSYSPSRGNYGYTF
CDR3nt: TGTGCCAGCAGTTACTCGCCTAGCAGGGGTAACTATGGCTACACCTTC

d_gene: -
abundance: -
v_gene: TRBV19
j_gene: TRBJ1-5
CDR3aa: CAAAAGHQPQHF
CDR3nt: TGTGCCGCTGCGGCAGGGCATCAGCCCCAGCATTTT

d_gene: -
abundance: -
v_gene: TRBV10-3
j_gene: TRBJ2-2
CDR3aa: CASSYGSAGELFF
CDR3nt: TGTGCCAGCAGTTACGGGAGTGCCGGGGAGCTGTTTTTT